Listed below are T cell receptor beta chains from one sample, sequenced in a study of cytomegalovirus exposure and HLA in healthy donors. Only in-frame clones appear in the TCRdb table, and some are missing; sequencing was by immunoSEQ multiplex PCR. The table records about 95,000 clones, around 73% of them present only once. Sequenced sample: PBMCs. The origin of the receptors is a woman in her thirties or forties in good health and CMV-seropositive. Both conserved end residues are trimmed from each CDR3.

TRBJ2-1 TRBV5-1 ASSVTSGGYNEQF
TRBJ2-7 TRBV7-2 ASSFGPSSYEQY
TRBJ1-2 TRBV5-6 ASSLAVGWRYGYT
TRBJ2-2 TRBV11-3 ASSLGGTQDTGELF
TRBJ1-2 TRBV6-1 ASNALAGDYGYT
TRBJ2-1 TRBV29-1 SVGLAGFGSRNEQF
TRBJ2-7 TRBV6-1 ASSRPGLYSYEQY
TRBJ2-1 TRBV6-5 ASSYRTNDNEQF
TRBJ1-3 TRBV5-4 ASSAGGTAISGNTIY
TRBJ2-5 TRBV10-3 ATARTGGAGETQY
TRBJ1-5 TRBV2 ASSEDRSNQPQH
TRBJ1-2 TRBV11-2 ASSYINYGYT
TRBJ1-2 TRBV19 ASSRDSYYGYT
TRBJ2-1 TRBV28 ASSLGLAGVHEQF
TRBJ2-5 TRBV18 ASSPPGAGAQTQY
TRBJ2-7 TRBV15 ATSRSRDRGTYEQY
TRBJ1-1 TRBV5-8 ASSLGFVRMNTEAF
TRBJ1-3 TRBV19 ATTVTLGNTIY
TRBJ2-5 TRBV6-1 ASSESGSTQETQY
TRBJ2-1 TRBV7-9 ASSGLAGGLYEQF
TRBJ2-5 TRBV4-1 ASSHRGGETQY
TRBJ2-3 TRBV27 ASRLTSGSNTQY
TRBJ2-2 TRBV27 ASTGLAGDWELF
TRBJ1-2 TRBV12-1 ASTGGGNYGYT